This T cell receptor beta chain stems from a study of T cell responses to AZD1222 COVID-19 vaccine. Findings of the study overall: Only six people who got AZD1222 tested seropositive at baseline. Donors were mostly white British, more females; clonal diversity possibly underestimated.

Assay: immunoSEQ multiplex PCR; the TCRdb copy retains only in-frame clones and omits some. The sample has approximately 130,000 clones; approximately 93% are singletons. The CDR3 spans 15 residues. The germline CDR1 and CDR2 sequences are MRHNA and SNTAGT. V lost 6 bases and J lost 0, with 14 bases in between. Of note for this clone: What it binds is not known.

This clonotype originated in an adult in good health. V and J are TRBV6-4 and TRBJ1-2; perhaps TRBD1 as D (6 bases). The sample in question was peripheral blood, obtained on day 0 of AZD1222 vaccination. The DNA for the CDR3 is TGTGCCAGCAGGGCTGAGGACAGAGCTAACTATGGCTACACCTTC. Translated, it gives CASRAEDRANYGYTF.